This T cell receptor beta chain was found in a study of molecular identifiers for immune sequencing clone quantification. Study in general: In the replicates, RNA derived from roughly 20,000 or 100,000 naive CD8 cells was divided into five parts, and four were sequenced.

Naive CD8 T cells, phenotype CD8+CD4-CCR7+CD45RA+, were sorted. This clonotype was counted ten times or more. The germline gives CDR1 MNHEY, CDR2 SVGEGT. The ends were cut back, 2 bases at V and 2 bases at J, with 24 bases in the middle. CDR3 length: 19 residues. TCRdb processed the PCR reads anew with MiXCR; each CDR3 protein has one entry. The table includes about half a million distinct CDR3 sequences, roughly 23% detected once. This sequence was found in a human donor in good health. Some libraries in this study had Jurkat cell RNA spiked in. What was sequenced was naive CD8+ T cells from blood, with Jurkat cell RNA spiked in. Sample subset: FACS-sorted CD8+CD4-CCR7+CD45RA+ naive T cells. The rearrangement joins TRBV6-2 or TRBV6-3 to TRBJ1-1; D is perhaps TRBD1 (5 bases). The CDR3, as DNA: TGTGCCAGCAGTTACGGATTGGGTCCCATGGAGGGACTTAACACTGAAGCTTTCTTT. Translation gives CASSYGLGPMEGLNTEAFF.